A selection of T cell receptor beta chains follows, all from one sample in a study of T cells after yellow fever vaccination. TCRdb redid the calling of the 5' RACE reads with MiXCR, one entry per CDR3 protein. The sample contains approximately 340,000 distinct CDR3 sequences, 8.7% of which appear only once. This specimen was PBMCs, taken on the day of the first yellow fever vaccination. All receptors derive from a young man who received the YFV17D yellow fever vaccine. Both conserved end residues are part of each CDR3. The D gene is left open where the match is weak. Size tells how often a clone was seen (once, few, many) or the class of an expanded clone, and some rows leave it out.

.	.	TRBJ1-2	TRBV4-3	CASSQESYYGYTF	TGCGCCAGCAGCCAAGAGAGTTACTATGGCTACACCTTC
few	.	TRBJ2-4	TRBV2	CASSGPEIAKNIQYF	TGTGCCAGCAGTGGGCCGGAGATAGCCAAAAACATTCAGTACTTC
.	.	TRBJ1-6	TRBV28	CASSPRPRNNYNSPLHF	TGTGCCAGCAGCCCGCGCCCGAGGAACAACTATAATTCACCCCTCCACTTT
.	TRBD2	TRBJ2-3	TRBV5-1	CASSLTGGPGDTQYF	TGCGCCAGCAGCTTGACGGGGGGGCCAGGAGATACGCAGTATTTT
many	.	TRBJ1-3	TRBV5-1	CASSLGADFSGNTIYF	TGCGCCAGCAGCTTGGGGGCTGACTTCTCTGGAAACACCATATATTTT
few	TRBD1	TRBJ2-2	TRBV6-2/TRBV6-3	CASSSPSTGKGSGELFF	TGTGCCAGCAGTTCACCTTCGACAGGGAAGGGTTCCGGGGAGCTGTTTTTT
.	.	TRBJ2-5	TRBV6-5	CASSYGATSQETQYF	TGTGCCAGCAGTTACGGTGCCACGAGCCAAGAGACCCAGTACTTC
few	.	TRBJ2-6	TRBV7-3	CASSLVATGFSGANVLTF	TGTGCCAGCAGCTTAGTCGCAACAGGGTTCTCTGGGGCCAACGTCCTGACTTTC
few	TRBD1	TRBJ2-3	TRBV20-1	CSAIRFDRASTDTQYF	TGCAGTGCTATTAGATTTGACAGGGCTAGCACAGATACGCAGTATTTT
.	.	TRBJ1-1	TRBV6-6	CASSNRATEAFF	TGTGCCAGCAGCAACAGGGCCACTGAAGCTTTCTTT
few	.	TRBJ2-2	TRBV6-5	CASSYQPPPGELFF	TGTGCCAGCAGTTATCAGCCCCCCCCGGGGGAGCTGTTTTTT
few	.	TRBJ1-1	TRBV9	CASSVGIALMNTEAFF	TGTGCCAGCAGCGTAGGGATCGCCCTCATGAACACTGAAGCTTTCTTT
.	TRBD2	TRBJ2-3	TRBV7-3	CASSLASGDSTDTQYF	TGTGCCAGCAGCTTAGCTAGCGGGGATAGCACAGATACGCAGTATTTT
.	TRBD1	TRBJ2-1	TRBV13	CASSLGTGGRLSSYNEQFF	TGTGCCAGCAGCTTAGGCACAGGGGGCCGGTTGAGCTCCTACAATGAGCAGTTCTTC
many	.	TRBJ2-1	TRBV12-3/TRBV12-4	CASRPRPGSYNEQFF	TGTGCCTCGCGACCCCGGCCCGGCTCCTACAATGAGCAGTTCTTC
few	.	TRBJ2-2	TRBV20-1	CSVQSNTGELFF	TGCAGTGTACAGTCGAACACCGGGGAGCTGTTTTTT
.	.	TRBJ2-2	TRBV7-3	CASSLLEGRELFF	TGTGCCAGCAGCTTACTGGAGGGTCGGGAGCTGTTTTTT